One sample yielded the 22 T cell receptor beta chains listed below, sequenced in a study of CD8+ T cells in alopecia areata (dated by TCRdb to the late 2010s). Libraries were made using the immunoSEQ multiplex PCR assay. For TCR sequencing, RNA was extracted from every sample and reverse transcribed into cDNA to serve as template. The source is immuneACCESS, and TCRdb retained only in-frame sequences with V and J called. Part of the clones is not carried over; for the studies checked, unresolved V genes explain less than half of this, and the remainder is unexplained. Present in this sample are more than 140,000 clones, approximately 86% of which were seen just once. The top ten constitute less than 15% of the sample. According to the study, the label for this sample's time point signals: around 29 days on oral tofacitinib. Interpreted using the paper, the treatment or condition label stands for: oral pan-JAK inhibitor, 5-10 mg twice daily.

The sequencing here drew on CD8+ T cells sorted from blood, taken at week 4, from a patient treated with tofacitinib. Every receptor here comes from a human donor with alopecia areata.

This chain uses TRBV9 with TRBJ2-7, with D possibly matching TRBD1 (6 bases). The germline gives CDR1 SGDLS, CDR2 YYNGEE. V shed 3 bases and J shed 0 bases, with 10 bases lying between them. The CDR3 sequence is 14 residues long. CDR3 sequence (DNA): TGTGCCAGCAGCGGCGGACAGAGCTCCTACGAGCAGTACTTC. Encoded protein: CASSGGQSSYEQYF.

This chain uses TRBV2 with TRBJ2-5, with 8 positions matching TRBD1. The J call may be faulty, since TRBJ2-7 better matches the DNA end. The V gene's germline CDR1 is SNHLY and CDR2 FYNNEI. CDR3 length: 15 residues. The CDR3 region has the DNA TGTGCCAGCAGGACAGGACAGGGTGGCTCCTACGAGCAGTACTTC. This codes for CASRTGQGGSYEQYF.

The chain uses TRBV7-8 and TRBJ2-7, with 11 nucleotides matching TRBD2. With V trimmed by 8 bases and J by 7 bases, 10 bases remained unmatched. Germline CDR1 is SGHVS and CDR2 is FQNEAQ. The CDR3 is 14 amino acids. The CDR3 DNA sequence: TGTGCCAGCGGATACTCGACTAGCGGGGATGAGCAGTACTTC. It encodes CASGYSTSGDEQYF.

The chain carries TRBV5-4 and TRBJ2-2, with D possibly being TRBD2 (5 bases). The CDR3 runs 16 residues. V was shortened by 0 bases and J by 6 bases, with 15 bases between the two germline ends. Germline V gene data show CDR1 as SGHNT and CDR2 as YYREEE (reference sequence). The CDR3: CASSLDGEGSPGELFF. CDR3 DNA sequence: TGTGCCAGCAGCTTGGATGGAGAGGGATCCCCCGGGGAGCTGTTTTTT. Looking up the rest from reference TRBV5-4 and TRBJ2-2 gives the full variable domain: ETGVTQSPTHLIKTRGQQVTLRCSSQSGHNTVSWYQQALGQGPQFIFQYYREEENGRGNFPPRFSGLQFPNYSSELNVNALELDDSALYLCASSLDGEGSPGELFFGEGSRLTVL.

V and J are TRBV29-1 and TRBJ2-7; D might be TRBD2 (6 bases). This CDR3 region has 17 residues. Germline CDR1 and CDR2: SQVTM and ANQGSEA. The V end was cut by 7 bases, the J end by 2 bases, with 27 bases between. Here the CDR3 reads CSACPAFGRENTYEQYF. CDR3 sequence (DNA): TGCAGCGCCTGCCCCGCCTTCGGACGGGAGAATACCTACGAGCAGTACTTC.

This chain uses TRBV6-1 with TRBJ2-3; 7 bases map to TRBD1. Trimming took 7 bases from V and 2 from J; bases not matched to a gene: 3. CDR3 length: 13 amino acids. The germline gives CDR1 MNHNS, CDR2 SASEGT. The CDR3 loop is CASIGTVTDTQYF. CDR3 nucleotide sequence: TGTGCCAGCATAGGGACAGTCACAGATACGCAGTATTTT.

Regarding this clone: Without the conserved terminal phenylalanine or tryptophan, this CDR3 likely stems from a read error. Because the CDR3's place on the DNA is in doubt, the DNA is left out and the CDR3 is given as listed by TCRdb. The CDR3 spells CASGVTGGEFIV. The rearrangement joins TRBV6-1 to TRBJ1-2; the table names TRBD1, a call not compared with the DNA. 12 amino acids form the CDR3, both terminal residues included. Germline V gives CDR1 MNHNS, CDR2 SASEGT.

The J gene is TRBJ2-3, the V gene TRBV11-2; possibly TRBD2 for D (5 bases). The germline CDR1 and CDR2 sequences are SGHAT and FQNNGV. V was shortened by 6 bases and J by 4 bases, with 14 bases between the two germline ends. This CDR3 has 14 residues. This CDR3 is CASRAGGKADTQYF. CDR3 in DNA: TGTGCCAGCAGGGCGGGCGGTAAGGCAGATACGCAGTATTTT.

This clone has just one count. Other DNA sequences within the sample encode an identical CDR3. The chain uses TRBV4-1 and TRBJ2-1; no definite D call. V dropped 4 bases and J dropped 3 bases, with 1 base sitting between them. This CDR3 spans 11 amino acids. The germline V gene has CDR1 MGHRA and CDR2 YSYEKL. CDR3 coding DNA: TGCGCCAGCAGCCTCTACAATGAGCAGTTCTTC. Translated: CASSLYNEQFF.

This clone turned up a few times. The chain is built from TRBV14 and TRBJ1-4; D remains unclear. V lost 0 bases and J lost 8, with 7 bases in between. Germline values: CDR1 SGHDN, CDR2 FVKESK. The CDR3 has 13 residues. In DNA, the CDR3 is TGTGCCAGCAGCCAAGACTCACTCGAAAAACTGTTTTTT. Protein: CASSQDSLEKLFF. Combining the CDR3 with reference TRBV14 and TRBJ1-4 gives the whole variable domain EAGVTQFPSHSVIEKGQTVTLRCDPISGHDNLYWYRRVMGKEIKFLLHFVKESKQDESGMPNNRFLAERTGGTYSTLKVQPAELEDSGVYFCASSQDSLEKLFFGSGTQLSVL.

This rearrangement joins TRBV6-1 to TRBJ1-1, with unresolved D. This CDR3 region has 12 residues. Germline CDR1 MNHNS, CDR2 SASEGT. The V end was cut by 7 bases, the J end by 4 bases, with 10 bases between. Written as DNA, the CDR3 is TGTGCCAGCACCCCGGGGAGCACTGAAGCTTTCTTT. Its protein product is CASTPGSTEAFF.

CDR3 DNA: TGCAGCGTCGTGGACAGGCGGGGAGAGGAGGACTATGGCTACACCTTC. It translates to CSVVDRRGEEDYGYTF. The V call is TRBV29-1, the J call TRBJ1-2; TRBD1 agrees at 7 bases. The ends lost 6 bases at V and 3 bases at J; junction bases unmatched: 16. The CDR3 is made up of 16 amino acids. Per the germline V gene, CDR1 is SQVTM and CDR2 is ANQGSEA.

The sample holds one count of this clone. The chain employs TRBV19 and TRBJ2-7; D call uncertain. The CDR3 totals 12 residues. CDR1 is LNHDA, CDR2 SQIVND, per germline (reference sequence). V lost 2 bases, J lost 1 base, and 3 bases lay in between. The CDR3 region has the DNA TGTGCCAGTAGTATATCTTCCTACGAGCAGTACTTC. It specifies CASSISSYEQYF.

This clone has just a few counts. The chain recombines TRBV29-1 with TRBJ2-1, with D perhaps matching TRBD2 (6 bases). Germline-derived CDR1 and CDR2 are SQVTM and ANQGSEA. This CDR3 region has 10 residues. Between the trimmed V and J ends, which lost 8 bases and 15 bases, there was a span of 17 bases. This chain's CDR3 is CSHSQDYRFF. The CDR3 DNA sequence: TGCAGCCATTCCCAGGACTATAGGTTCTTC.

The CDR3: CASSGQGGNSPLHF. The CDR3 nucleotides are TGTGCCAGCAGCGGACAGGGTGGCAATTCACCCCTCCACTTT. The J gene is TRBJ1-6, the V gene TRBV9; 7 bases match TRBD1. CDR3 size: 14 residues. V was clipped by 3 bases and J by 7 bases; unmatched bases: 4. CDR1 is SGDLS and CDR2 is YYNGEE in the germline V gene.

This clone was recorded only once. The chain carries TRBV25-1 and TRBJ2-5, with TRBD2 identical over 11 bases. Germline CDR1 and CDR2: MGHDK and SYGVNS. This CDR3 has 15 residues. The ends lost 5 bases at V and 2 bases at J; junction bases unmatched: 4. The CDR3 region has the DNA TGTGCCAGCAGTCTAGCGGGAGGATATCAAGAGACCCAGTACTTC. Translated: CASSLAGGYQETQYF.

This clone came up once. This sequence joins TRBV30 and TRBJ2-1; no firm D call. V lost 3 bases and J lost 7, with 16 bases in between. This CDR3 region has 14 residues. Germline CDR1 is GTSNPN and CDR2 is SVGIG (reference sequence). The CDR3 coding sequence is TGTGCCTGGAGCGTCCGGGCGCGGACGAATGAGCAGTTCTTC. Translating it yields CAWSVRARTNEQFF.

V gene TRBV27 combines with J gene TRBJ2-7; D is undetermined. Looked up from germline, CDR1 is MNHEY and CDR2 is SMNVEV (reference sequence). The V gene lost 4 bases and the J gene lost 1 base, with 8 bases spanning the gap. The CDR3 length is 13 residues. The CDR3 spells CASSYGASYEQYF. In nucleotides, the CDR3 is TGTGCCAGCAGTTACGGAGCTTCCTACGAGCAGTACTTC.

The V call is TRBV13, the J call TRBJ2-3, with D perhaps TRBD1 (6 bases). Trimming took 5 bases from V and 0 from J, leaving 15 bases between them. The length of the CDR3 is 16 residues. Germline V gene data show CDR1 as PRHDT and CDR2 as FYEKMQ (reference sequence). The CDR3 DNA sequence: TGTGCCAGCAGCCCACCGGACAGAACTAGCACAGATACGCAGTATTTT. Translating gives CASSPPDRTSTDTQYF.

The genes are TRBV25-1 and TRBJ2-1; tentatively, D is TRBD2 (6 bases). The V and J ends lost 3 bases and 0 bases respectively, with 12 bases between them. From germline, CDR1 is MGHDK and CDR2 SYGVNS. This CDR3 has 16 residues. The CDR3 region is CASSDWTTHSYNEQFF. CDR3 coding DNA: TGTGCCAGCAGTGATTGGACTACGCACTCCTACAATGAGCAGTTCTTC.

The gene calls are TRBV6-5 and TRBJ2-3; D uncertain. This CDR3 comprises 13 residues. V dropped 1 base and J dropped 5 bases, with 7 bases sitting between them. The V gene's germline CDR1 is MNHEY and CDR2 SVGAGI. CDR3 amino acids: CASSYFPLDTQYF. The CDR3 DNA sequence: TGTGCCAGCAGTTACTTTCCCCTAGATACGCAGTATTTT.

The V gene is TRBV7-3, the J gene TRBJ2-1; 9 positions match TRBD2. The ends lost 5 bases at V and 7 bases at J; junction bases unmatched: 6. This CDR3 region has 14 residues. In germline, CDR1 is SGHTA, CDR2 FQGTGA. The CDR3 here is CASSPGLARNEQFF. The DNA for the CDR3 is TGTGCCAGCAGCCCCGGACTAGCGCGGAATGAGCAGTTCTTC.